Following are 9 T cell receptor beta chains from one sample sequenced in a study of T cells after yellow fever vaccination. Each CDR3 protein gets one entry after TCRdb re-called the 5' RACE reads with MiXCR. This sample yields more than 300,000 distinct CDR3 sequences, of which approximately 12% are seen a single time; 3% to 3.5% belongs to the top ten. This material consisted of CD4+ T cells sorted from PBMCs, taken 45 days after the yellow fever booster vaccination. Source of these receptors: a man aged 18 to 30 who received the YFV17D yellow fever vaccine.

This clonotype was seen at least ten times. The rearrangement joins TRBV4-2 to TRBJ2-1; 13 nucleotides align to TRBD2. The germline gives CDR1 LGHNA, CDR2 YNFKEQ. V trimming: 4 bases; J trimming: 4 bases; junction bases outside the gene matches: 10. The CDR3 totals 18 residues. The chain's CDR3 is CASSPGTSGEALYNEQFF. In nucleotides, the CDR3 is TGTGCCAGCAGCCCTGGGACTAGCGGGGAGGCCCTGTACAATGAGCAGTTCTTC.

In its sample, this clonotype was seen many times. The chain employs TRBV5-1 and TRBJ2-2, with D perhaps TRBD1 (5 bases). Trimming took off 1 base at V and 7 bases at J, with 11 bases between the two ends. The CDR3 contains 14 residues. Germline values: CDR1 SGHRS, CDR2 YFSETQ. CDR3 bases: TGCGCCAGCAGCTTGACCAGGGAAAACGGGGAGCTGTTTTTT. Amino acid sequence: CASSLTRENGELFF.

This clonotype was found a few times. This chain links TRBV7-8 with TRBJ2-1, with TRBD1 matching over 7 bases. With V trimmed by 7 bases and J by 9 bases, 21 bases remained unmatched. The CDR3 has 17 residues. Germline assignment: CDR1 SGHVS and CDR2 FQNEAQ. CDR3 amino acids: CASTIPEGGPNRTEQFF. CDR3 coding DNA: TGTGCCAGCACCATACCCGAAGGGGGCCCAAACCGGACTGAGCAGTTCTTC.

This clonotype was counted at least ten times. CDR3 coding DNA: TGTGCCATCAAGGGCACCCAAGGAGATACGCAGTATTTT. Amino acids: CAIKGTQGDTQYF. The rearrangement joins TRBV10-3 to TRBJ2-3; D not resolved. V lost 7 bases and J lost 5, with 13 bases in between. Germline V lookup: CDR1 ENHRY, CDR2 SYGVKD. CDR3 length: 13 amino acids.

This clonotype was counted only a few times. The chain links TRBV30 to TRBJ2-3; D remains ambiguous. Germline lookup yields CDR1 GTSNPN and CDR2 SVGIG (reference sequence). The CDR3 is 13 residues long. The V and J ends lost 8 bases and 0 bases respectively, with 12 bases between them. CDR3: CAVRPHSTDTQYF. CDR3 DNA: TGTGCCGTTCGACCTCACAGCACAGATACGCAGTATTTT.

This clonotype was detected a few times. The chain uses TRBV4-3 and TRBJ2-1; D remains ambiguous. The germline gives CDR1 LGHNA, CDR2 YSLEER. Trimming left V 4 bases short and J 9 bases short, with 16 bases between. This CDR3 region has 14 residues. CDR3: CASSLRLAPGEQFF. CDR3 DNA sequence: TGCGCCAGCAGCCTCCGGTTGGCCCCAGGTGAGCAGTTCTTC.

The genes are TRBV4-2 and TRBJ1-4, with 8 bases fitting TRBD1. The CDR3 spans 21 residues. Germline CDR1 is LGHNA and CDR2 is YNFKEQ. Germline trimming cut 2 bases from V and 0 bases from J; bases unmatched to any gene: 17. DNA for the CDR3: TGTGCCAGCAGCCAAATGGTCGTGGCAGGGGGCTCCGTCGCAACTAATGAAAAACTGTTTTTT. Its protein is CASSQMVVAGGSVATNEKLFF.

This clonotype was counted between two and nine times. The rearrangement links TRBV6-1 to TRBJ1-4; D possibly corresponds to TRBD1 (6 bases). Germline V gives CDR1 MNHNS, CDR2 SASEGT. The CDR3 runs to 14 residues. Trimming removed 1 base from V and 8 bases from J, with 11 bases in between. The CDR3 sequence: CASSEVDRWEKLFF. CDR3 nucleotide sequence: TGTGCCAGCAGTGAAGTGGACAGATGGGAAAAACTGTTTTTT.

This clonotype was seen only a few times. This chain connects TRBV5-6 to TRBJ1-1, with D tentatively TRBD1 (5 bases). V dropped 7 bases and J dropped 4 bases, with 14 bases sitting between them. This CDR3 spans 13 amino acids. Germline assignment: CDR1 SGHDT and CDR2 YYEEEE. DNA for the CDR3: TGTGCCAGCGTAAGAGGGAGGGGCACTGAAGCTTTCTTT. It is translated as CASVRGRGTEAFF.